This TCR beta chain stems from a study of blood T cell repertoires in COVID-19. Study at large: Collection of acute and convalescent COVID-19 samples took place in the United States, Italy and Spain. PBMCs, B-cell-depleted T cells, or T cells provided the cDNA or gDNA that made up the material.

Trimming stripped 6 bases from V and 5 bases from J, with 4 bases between. Germline V lookup: CDR1 MDHEN, CDR2 SYDVKM. This CDR3 has 10 amino acids. Original analysis: Amplification of reference gene primers provided the estimated nucleated cell counts. The protocol was immunoSEQ multiplex PCR, while the TCRdb copy is restricted to in-frame clones and leaves out a portion. The V and J calls and clone size were taken over from that table, and D and trimming were inferred from the DNA. Altogether about 270,000 clones are present, less than 90% being singletons, with the ten largest covering about 14%. V gene TRBV28 combines with J gene TRBJ2-5; D is uncertain. The sequencing sample was made of peripheral blood. The sequence derives from a human donor in a cohort sampled during active COVID-19. DNA for the CDR3: TGTGCCAGCAGACGGGAGACCCAGTACTTC. Amino acid sequence: CASRRETQYF.